This entry features one T cell receptor beta chain sequence. Ten or more counts support this clonotype. Its cognate antigen has yet to be identified. Base quality data are lacking; no much larger clone is found one base away. The receptor library was made with 5' RACE. The sequencer was an Illumina HiSeq 2500. A second roughly 6 to 11 cycle PCR used a sample-barcoded 5' primer and a J-beta primer mix. A template-switch 5' adaptor carrying 12 random nucleotides introduced a unique molecular identifier onto each TCR beta cDNA molecule. At least 3 million CDR3-containing paired-end reads were obtained from each sample. First-strand cDNA was synthesized from all RNA with the Mint cDNA synthesis kit, primed by a TRBC-specific oligonucleotide. After uracil-DNA glycosylase treatment, a first 18-cycle PCR used universal primers M1SS and BC2_uni_R on all cDNA. The original pipeline was this. For normalization, 1 million high-quality reads, each with a distinct molecular identifier, were randomly selected from each sample. Reads sharing molecular identifiers were discarded rather than binned into consensus sequences. MiTCR, set to a Q25 quality threshold and the strictest error-elimination algorithm, was used for CDR3 identification, clonotype clustering and error correction. A nonparametric unseen species model using Euler transformation provided a lower-bound estimate of total TCR beta diversity. TCRdb itself trimmed the public reads at Q25 with fastp, ran MiXCR and retained productive beta chains. Duplicate CDR3 protein sequences are folded into a single record with the most common DNA and genes. The V and J calls shown here were made by TCRdb, not taken from the authors' results. The sample contains hundreds of thousands of distinct CDR3 sequences, 25% to 30% of them found a single time. The biggest ten clones account for 25% to 30% of the sample.

The sample comes from a study of blood T cells in healthy people across ages (dated by TCRdb to the mid-2010s). At the level of the whole study: In model experiments, template switching captured about one uniquely barcoded TCR beta cDNA molecule for every two T cells. For two donors (one aged 18 to 29 and one aged 80 or older), the study analyzed two additional independent replicas of 1 million unique cDNA reads from the same blood draw. Donors of different ages were randomly distributed across sequencing lanes to avoid experimental bias. Donors were grouped into four age groups: young (average roughly 17 years), middle-aged (under 40), aged (over 55) and long-lived (about 90). Using deep sequencing normalized with unique cDNA molecular identifiers, the study measured how TCR beta repertoire diversity changes with age. Overall results and qualifications from the work: The CMV infection status of donors was not known, potentially confounding age-related changes in expanded clonotypes. Observed TCR beta diversity per million T cells fell roughly linearly with age, and a significant reduction was already apparent by age around 44. A strong correlation was found between observed TCR beta diversity and the percentage of naive T cells measured by flow cytometry. Compared with the aged group, more naive CD4+ T cells, fewer expanded clones and increased TCR diversity were shown by the long-lived group, suggesting age selection. Conclusive comparison of naive and antigen-experienced compartments was prevented by the profiling of bulk unsorted PBMCs. Estimates of total diversity based on one million sequenced T cells were regarded as lower bounds and as underestimates.

Systemically healthy Caucasian individuals from Russia, approximately 39 in total and aged about 6 to 100 years, were included as donors. About 10 milliliters of peripheral blood were collected from each donor into EDTA-treated Vacutainer tubes. PBMCs were isolated by Ficoll-Paque density-gradient centrifugation, with at least 6 million obtained per sample. Total RNA was extracted from PBMCs with Trizol reagent, with at least 5.5 micrograms obtained per sample. The percentages of naive CD45RAhigh/CD27high T cells were determined by flow cytometry on a PBMC aliquot from every donor. Trimming at the junction amounts to 2 bases on V and 4 bases on J, and the germline ends lie 3 bases apart. The germline V gene (reference sequence) supplies CDR1 LGHDT and CDR2 YNNKEL. Inclusive of the bounding cysteine and phenylalanine, the CDR3 is 11 residues long. Left in the record is the CDR3 DNA by itself, 33 bases read in frame from the first base.

Sequencing was done on a sample of blood. The chain uses TRBV3-1 and TRBJ2-7; the D gene remains uncertain. This clonotype was obtained from a woman aged 70 to 79 in good health. The CDR3 protein: CASSQRYEQYF. The DNA sequence follows: TGTGCCAGCAGCCAACGGTACGAGCAGTACTTC.